What follows are 10 T cell receptor beta chains derived from one specimen sequenced in a study of T cell responses to AZD1222 COVID-19 vaccine. This table comes from immunoSEQ multiplex PCR, and its TCRdb copy is limited to in-frame clones, with some not included. The data show more than 150,000 clones, more than 85% seen once. The sequences come from peripheral blood, collected 28 days after the second AZD1222 dose. The origin of the receptors is an adult who received the AZD1222 COVID-19 vaccine.

V usage is TRBV3-1 (or the pseudogene TRBV3-2) and J usage is TRBJ1-1; no definite D call. Germline loops: CDR1 LGHDT, CDR2 YNNKEL (reference sequence). The CDR3 has 12 residues. V shed 3 bases and J shed 4 bases, with 6 bases lying between them. CDR3 sequence reads: CASSQGSTEAFF. The CDR3 DNA is TGTGCCAGCAGCCAGGGGAGCACTGAAGCTTTCTTT.

The chain joins TRBV7-2 to TRBJ2-2; TRBD1 is a possible D gene (5 bases). Deletions cut 5 bases from V and 4 bases from J, with 14 bases between. The CDR3 contains 15 residues. The germline V gene has CDR1 SGHTA and CDR2 FQGNSA. The CDR3 region has the DNA TGTGCCAGCAGCCCCCGGACAAATCCCACCGGGGAGCTGTTTTTT. Encoded protein: CASSPRTNPTGELFF.

This clone is a singleton in its sample. The rearrangement links TRBV27 to TRBJ2-2; D might be TRBD2 (6 bases). Germline CDR1 and CDR2: MNHEY and SMNVEV (reference sequence). This CDR3 region has 13 residues. The V end was cut by 7 bases, the J end by 6 bases, with 12 bases between. The chain's CDR3 is CASTLRGPGELFF. CDR3 in DNA: TGTGCCAGCACCTTGCGGGGTCCCGGGGAGCTGTTTTTT.

This chain links TRBV7-9 with TRBJ1-3; D unresolved. This CDR3 contains 16 residues. V lost 2 bases and J 0 bases, leaving 11 bases between the germline ends. Germline CDR1 reads SEHNR; CDR2 reads FQNEAQ (reference sequence). CDR3 nucleotides: TGTGCCAGCAGCTTATTGGGGAGATCCTCTGGAAACACCATATATTTT. This translates into CASSLLGRSSGNTIYF.

V gene TRBV7-9 combines with J gene TRBJ2-7, with a tentative D call TRBD1 (8 bases). Trimming took off 4 bases at V and 5 bases at J, with 18 bases between the two ends. Germline CDR1 reads SEHNR; CDR2 reads FQNEAQ (reference sequence). CDR3 length: 15 amino acids. The CDR3 spells CASSYTGAGQDEQYF. The CDR3 nucleotides are TGTGCCAGCAGCTACACAGGAGCGGGACAGGACGAGCAGTACTTC.

This chain connects TRBV2 to TRBJ1-1; 10 bases line up with TRBD1. The CDR3 has 15 residues. CDR1 SNHLY and CDR2 FYNNEI come from the germline V gene. V was pared by 2 bases and J by 1 base, with 1 base of the junction left unmatched. CDR3 coding DNA: TGTGCCAGCAGTGAACGGACAGGGGGGAACACTGAAGCTTTCTTT. Amino acids: CASSERTGGNTEAFF. Full variable domain (outside the CDR3, taken from reference TRBV2 and TRBJ1-1): EPEVTQTPSHQVTQMGQEVILRCVPISNHLYFYWYRQILGQKVEFLVSFYNNEISEKSEIFDDQFSVERPDGSNFTLKIRSTKLEDSAMYFCASSERTGGNTEAFFGQGTRLTVV.

In its sample, this clone was seen a few times. The rearrangement links TRBV9 to TRBJ1-1; no firm D call. Trimming left V 0 bases short and J 9 bases short, with 24 bases between. Germline V gives CDR1 SGDLS, CDR2 YYNGEE. The CDR3 length is 17 residues. The CDR3 region is CASSVDSGSLAHAQAFF. CDR3 coding DNA: TGTGCCAGCAGCGTAGACTCAGGATCACTAGCTCACGCTCAAGCTTTCTTT.

The rearrangement links TRBV19 to TRBJ2-1; the D gene is possibly TRBD1 (8 bases). This CDR3 has 16 residues. Germline CDR1 is LNHDA and CDR2 is SQIVND (reference sequence). The ends were cut back, 3 bases at V and 0 bases at J, with 12 bases in the middle. The CDR3 nucleotides are TGTGCCAGTAGTATGGGGGGGACAGGCTCCTACAATGAGCAGTTCTTC. The encoded protein is CASSMGGTGSYNEQFF. The whole variable domain, remainder taken from reference TRBV19 and TRBJ2-1, is DGGITQSPKYLFRKEGQNVTLSCEQNLNHDAMYWYRQDPGQGLRLIYYSQIVNDFQKGDIAEGYSVSREKKESFPLTVTSAQKNPTAFYLCASSMGGTGSYNEQFFGPGTRLTVL.

V gene TRBV23-1 combines with J gene TRBJ1-4; no definite D call. TRBV23-1 is an open reading frame whose function is uncertain. V was cut by 8 bases and J by 8 bases, with 12 bases left in between. This CDR3 is 12 amino acids long. The CDR3 protein is CASAIRREKLFF. The CDR3 DNA follows: TGCGCCAGCGCCATACGGAGGGAAAAACTGTTTTTT.

The gene calls are TRBV10-2 and TRBJ2-2; the D gene is possibly TRBD1 (5 bases). This CDR3 region has 15 residues. Looked up from germline, CDR1 is WSHSY and CDR2 is SAAADI. V was shortened by 4 bases and J by 0 bases, with 9 bases between the two germline ends. The CDR3 protein is CASSVSRANTGELFF. CDR3 DNA sequence: TGCGCCAGCAGTGTAAGCAGGGCGAACACCGGGGAGCTGTTTTTT.